The clone carrying this T cell receptor (beta chain) occurred a few times. Its specificity is not known. This record belongs to a study of T cell responses to AZD1222 COVID-19 vaccine. The table came from immunoSEQ multiplex PCR; TCRdb's copy has only in-frame clones and leaves some out. The table includes under 300,000 clones, 80% to 95% detected once. Study findings and constraints: Among AZD1222 vaccinees, only five or six were seropositive at baseline. Donors skewed white British and female; clonal diversity was possibly underestimated.

V gave up 5 bases and J gave up 3 bases, with 16 bases separating them. Germline V gene data show CDR1 as SEHNR and CDR2 as FQNEAQ (reference sequence). This CDR3 has 15 residues. The clonotype comes from an adult in good health. This specimen consisted of peripheral blood, obtained on day 0 of AZD1222 vaccination. J is TRBJ1-2 and V is TRBV7-9, with D perhaps matching TRBD1 (6 bases). CDR3 nucleotide sequence: TGTGCCAGCAGCCCTACAGGGAGAAGCTACTATGGCTACACCTTC. Protein: CASSPTGRSYYGYTF.